These T cell receptor beta chains were read from a single sample in a study of T-cell reconstitution after alpha-beta-depleted transplantation in children. TCRdb reprocessed the PCR reads with MiXCR, giving one entry per CDR3 protein. The sample consists of hundreds of thousands of distinct CDR3 sequences, roughly a tenth of them appearing once. The sequences come from PBMCs from the stem cell graft donor, collected from the stem cell graft. These receptors originate from a human donor who donated a stem cell graft to a child with acute myeloid leukemia. Each CDR3 is given with its conserved first and last residue. The order of the fields is D gene, clone size, V gene, J gene, CDR3 DNA, CDR3 protein. A D gene is named only where the DNA matches it firmly. Size is omitted from some rows. Given values are once, few, many or a class for expanded clones.

NA	many	TRBV7-8	TRBJ2-7	TGTGCCAGCAGCTTAGCCAGGCAGGCCTACGAGCAGTACTTC	CASSLARQAYEQYF
NA	few	TRBV15	TRBJ1-1	TGTGCCACCAGCAGAACGGGGCAGAACCTCGAAGCTTTCTTT	CATSRTGQNLEAFF
TRBD1	few	TRBV18	TRBJ2-4	TGTGCCAGCTCACCACGACAGGGGGCAGGGGACATTCAGTACTTC	CASSPRQGAGDIQYF
NA	many	TRBV20-1	TRBJ2-1	TGCAGTGCTAGCGGGAGAGATAACTACAATGAGCAGTTCTTC	CSASGRDNYNEQFF
TRBD2	few	TRBV29-1	TRBJ2-7	TGCAGCGTTAGAGCGGGAGTACGAGGACCCTCCTACGAGCAGTACTTC	CSVRAGVRGPSYEQYF
NA	NA	TRBV7-9	TRBJ2-2	TGTGCCAGCAGCTTTATAGGGACCTGGACCGGGGAGCTGTTTTTT	CASSFIGTWTGELFF
NA	NA	TRBV6-1	TRBJ1-4	TGTGCCAGCAGTCGGCCCCCTAATGAAAAACTGTTTTTT	CASSRPPNEKLFF
NA	NA	TRBV28	TRBJ1-5	TGTGCCAGCAGTTTCGCATCTTGGCGCAATCAGCCCCAGCATTTT	CASSFASWRNQPQHF
TRBD1	few	TRBV28	TRBJ1-4	TGTGCCAGCAGCCCGGTAGGGACAGGGCTTTTAAAAGCTAATGAAAAACTGTTTTTT	CASSPVGTGLLKANEKLFF
TRBD1	NA	TRBV7-2	TRBJ1-5	TGTGCCAGCAGCGTCCGGGACAGGGTCAATCAGCCCCAGCATTTT	CASSVRDRVNQPQHF
NA	many	TRBV29-1	TRBJ2-7	TGCAGCGTTGTAAAGAGCTCCTACGAGCAGTACTTC	CSVVKSSYEQYF
TRBD1	NA	TRBV7-9	TRBJ1-6	TGTGCCAGCAGCCGGGACAGTACAAGCTATAATTGGCCCCTCCACTTT	CASSRDSTSYNWPLHF
NA	NA	TRBV2	TRBJ2-5	TGTGCCAGCAGTGGACCCGGGACTCAAGAGACCCAGTACTTC	CASSGPGTQETQYF
NA	many	TRBV10-3	TRBJ2-7	TGTGCCATGTCTAGCGAACTCTCCTACGAGCAGTACTTC	CAMSSELSYEQYF
NA	few	TRBV7-3	TRBJ2-3	TGTGCCAGCAGCTTAACAGGGACCCAAACAGATACGCAGTATTTT	CASSLTGTQTDTQYF
TRBD2	many	TRBV12-3/TRBV12-4	TRBJ2-7	TGTGCCAGCAGTTCCGCGGGAGTGCTCTACGAGCAGTACTTC	CASSSAGVLYEQYF
TRBD2	few	TRBV20-1	TRBJ2-3	TGCAGTGCCCATCTAGCGGGAGTGTCAGATACGCAGTATTTT	CSAHLAGVSDTQYF
NA	many	TRBV12-5	TRBJ1-1	TGTGCTAGTGTCTTAGACGTGAACACTGAAGCTTTCTTT	CASVLDVNTEAFF
TRBD1	NA	TRBV18	TRBJ1-5	TGTGCCAGCTCGTCGACAGGGGGTGGAAATCAGCCCCAGCATTTT	CASSSTGGGNQPQHF
TRBD2	many	TRBV7-2	TRBJ2-3	TGTGCCAGCAGCTTACCCCCGGGAGGGACAGATACGCAGTATTTT	CASSLPPGGTDTQYF
NA	NA	TRBV4-3	TRBJ1-3	TGCGCCAGCAGCCAAGAGATACAGGGCTCTGGAAACACCATATATTTT	CASSQEIQGSGNTIYF
TRBD2	few	TRBV7-3	TRBJ2-3	TGTGCCAGCAGCTTCCTCCCCACAGGACTAGCGGGGGGCACAGATACGCAGTATTTT	CASSFLPTGLAGGTDTQYF
TRBD2	many	TRBV29-1	TRBJ2-7	TGCAGCGTTACCAGCGGGGGCACGGGCGAGCAGTACTTC	CSVTSGGTGEQYF
TRBD1	NA	TRBV20-1	TRBJ2-2	TGCAGTCCTTTTTCGGACAGGAGAGCCGGGGAGCTGTTTTTT	CSPFSDRRAGELFF
TRBD1	many	TRBV25-1	TRBJ1-2	TGTGCCAGCACTCCCGGACAGGGGCGTGTTAATGGCTACACCTTC	CASTPGQGRVNGYTF
NA	few	TRBV20-1	TRBJ2-7	TGCAGTGCTAGCGGAGGGGGGGGTCGCGTCTTC	CSASGGGGRVF
NA	NA	TRBV5-1	TRBJ2-1	TGCGCCAGCAGCTTTGGGACATGGGACCCTTCGGCCAATGAGCAGTTCTTC	CASSFGTWDPSANEQFF
TRBD2	NA	TRBV7-2	TRBJ2-7	TGTGCCAGCAAGTCAGGACTAGCAAATTACGAGCAGTACTTC	CASKSGLANYEQYF
NA	few	TRBV15	TRBJ1-4	TGTGCCACCAGCAGAGATAACCGCTTAACTAATGAAAAACTGTTTTTT	CATSRDNRLTNEKLFF
TRBD2	many	TRBV20-1	TRBJ2-4	TGCAGTGTCCTAGCGGGATTACTTATAGCCAAAAACATTCAGTACTTC	CSVLAGLLIAKNIQYF
TRBD1	many	TRBV5-6	TRBJ2-7	TGTGCCAGCAGCTCCCGACAGGGTTCCGAGCAGTACTTC	CASSSRQGSEQYF
TRBD2	few	TRBV29-1	TRBJ2-5	TGCAGCGTTGAAGGAGCTAGCGGCACTCAAGAGACCCAGTACTTC	CSVEGASGTQETQYF
NA	many	TRBV20-1	TRBJ1-1	TGCAGTGCTAGCCCCAGGGTCGGAGGGAACACTGAAGCTTTCTTT	CSASPRVGGNTEAFF
NA	many	TRBV6-1	TRBJ2-6	TGTGCCAGCAGGGAAGACAACTCTGGGGCCAACGTCCTGACTTTC	CASREDNSGANVLTF
NA	NA	TRBV24-1	TRBJ2-1	TGTGCCACCTGTCCCAGGGTGGGCAATGAGCAGTTCTTC	CATCPRVGNEQFF
NA	NA	TRBV12-3/TRBV12-4	TRBJ2-1	TGTGCCAGCAGCAAAAGCCGGGACTACAATGAGCAGTTCTTC	CASSKSRDYNEQFF
TRBD2	many	TRBV5-1	TRBJ2-7	TGCGCCAGCAGCTTACTAGCGGGAGGGCCGGGCGAGCAGTACTTC	CASSLLAGGPGEQYF